The T cell receptor beta chain under discussion was sequenced for a study of breast tumors, draining lymph nodes, adjacent tissues. This clonotype was observed at least ten times. Samples came from axillary lymph nodes draining the breast cancer. MiXCR was run by TCRdb on the multiplex PCR reads, yielding one entry per CDR3 protein. Here the sample spans some 170,000 distinct CDR3 sequences, about 30% being singletons. The receptor was isolated from a female donor with breast cancer. Some clones in this sample may be carry-over from other donors' samples. The material sequenced was axillary lymph node tissue.

The CDR3 nucleotides are TGCAGTGCTGAACCGGGACTAGTGTTGTCCTACGAGCAGTACTTC. Residues: CSAEPGLVLSYEQYF. The V call is TRBV20-1, the J call TRBJ2-7; the match to TRBD2 covers 8 bases. Germline assignment: CDR1 DFQATT and CDR2 SNEGSKA (reference sequence). V lost 5 bases to trimming and J lost 1 base; unmatched junction nucleotides: 10. This CDR3 spans 15 amino acids.